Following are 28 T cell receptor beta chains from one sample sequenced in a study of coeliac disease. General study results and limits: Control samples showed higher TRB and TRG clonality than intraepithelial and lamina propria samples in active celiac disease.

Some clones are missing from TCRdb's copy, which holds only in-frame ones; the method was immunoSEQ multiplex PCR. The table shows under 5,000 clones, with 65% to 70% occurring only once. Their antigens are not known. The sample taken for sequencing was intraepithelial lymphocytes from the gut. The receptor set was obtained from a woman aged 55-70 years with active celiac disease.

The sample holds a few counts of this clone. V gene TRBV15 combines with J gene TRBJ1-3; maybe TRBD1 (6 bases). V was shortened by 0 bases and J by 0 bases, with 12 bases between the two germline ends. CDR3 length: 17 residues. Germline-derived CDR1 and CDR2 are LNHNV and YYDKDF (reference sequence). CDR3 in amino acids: CATSRDPTGSSGNTIYF. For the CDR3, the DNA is TGTGCCACCAGCAGAGATCCTACAGGGTCCTCTGGAAACACCATATATTTT.

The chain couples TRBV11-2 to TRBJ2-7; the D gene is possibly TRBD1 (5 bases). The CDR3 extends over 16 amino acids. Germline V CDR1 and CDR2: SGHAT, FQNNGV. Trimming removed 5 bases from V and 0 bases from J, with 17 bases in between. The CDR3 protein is CASSPGRKRFSYEQYF. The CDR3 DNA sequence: TGTGCCAGCAGCCCAGGGCGGAAAAGGTTCTCCTACGAGCAGTACTTC. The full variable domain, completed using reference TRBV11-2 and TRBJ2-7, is EAGVAQSPRYKIIEKRQSVAFWCNPISGHATLYWYQQILGQGPKLLIQFQNNGVVDDSQLPKDRFSAERLKGVDSTLKIQPAKLEDSAVYLCASSPGRKRFSYEQYFGPGTRLTVT.

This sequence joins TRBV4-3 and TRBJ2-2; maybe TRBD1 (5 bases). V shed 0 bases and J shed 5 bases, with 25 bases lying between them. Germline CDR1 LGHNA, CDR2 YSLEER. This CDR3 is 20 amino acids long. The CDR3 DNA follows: TGCGCCAGCAGCCAAGAGATGATATTTCGCGCAGGGCGGAAGACCGGGGAGCTGTTTTTT. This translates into CASSQEMIFRAGRKTGELFF.

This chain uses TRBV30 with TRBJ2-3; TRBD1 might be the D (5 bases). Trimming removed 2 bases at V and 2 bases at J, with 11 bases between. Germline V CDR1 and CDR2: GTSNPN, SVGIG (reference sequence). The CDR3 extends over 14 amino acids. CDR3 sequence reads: CAWSRGQHTDTQYF. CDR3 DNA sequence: TGTGCCTGGAGTAGGGGCCAGCACACAGATACGCAGTATTTT.

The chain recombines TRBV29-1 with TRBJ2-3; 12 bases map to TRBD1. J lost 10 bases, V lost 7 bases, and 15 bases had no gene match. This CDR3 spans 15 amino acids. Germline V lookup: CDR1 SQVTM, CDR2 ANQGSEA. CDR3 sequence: CSAVPGQGAGAAQYF. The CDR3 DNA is TGCAGCGCCGTCCCGGGACAGGGGGCTGGAGCCGCGCAGTATTTT.

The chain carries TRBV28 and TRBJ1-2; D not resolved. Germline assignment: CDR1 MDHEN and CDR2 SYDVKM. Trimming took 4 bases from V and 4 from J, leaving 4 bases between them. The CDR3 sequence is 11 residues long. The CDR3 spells CASSSVYGYTF. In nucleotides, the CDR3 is TGTGCCAGCAGTTCAGTCTATGGCTACACCTTC.

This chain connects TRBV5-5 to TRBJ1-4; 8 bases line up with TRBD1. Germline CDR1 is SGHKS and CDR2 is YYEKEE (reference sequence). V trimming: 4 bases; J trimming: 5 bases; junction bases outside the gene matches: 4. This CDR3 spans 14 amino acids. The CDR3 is CASSPRTGNEKLFF. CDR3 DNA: TGTGCCAGCAGCCCTAGGACAGGGAATGAAAAACTGTTTTTT.

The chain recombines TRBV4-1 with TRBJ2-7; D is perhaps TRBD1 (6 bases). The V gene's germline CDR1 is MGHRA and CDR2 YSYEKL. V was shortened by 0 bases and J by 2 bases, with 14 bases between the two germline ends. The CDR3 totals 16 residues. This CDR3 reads CASSQDLGADTYEQYF. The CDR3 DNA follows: TGCGCCAGCAGCCAAGATCTGGGGGCCGATACCTACGAGCAGTACTTC.

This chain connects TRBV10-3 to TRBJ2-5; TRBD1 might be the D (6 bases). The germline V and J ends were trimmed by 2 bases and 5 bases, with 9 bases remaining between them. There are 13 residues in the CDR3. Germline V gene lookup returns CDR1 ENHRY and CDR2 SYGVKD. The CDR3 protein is CAISETTGETQYF. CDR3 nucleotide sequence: TGTGCCATCAGTGAGACTACAGGGGAGACCCAGTACTTC.

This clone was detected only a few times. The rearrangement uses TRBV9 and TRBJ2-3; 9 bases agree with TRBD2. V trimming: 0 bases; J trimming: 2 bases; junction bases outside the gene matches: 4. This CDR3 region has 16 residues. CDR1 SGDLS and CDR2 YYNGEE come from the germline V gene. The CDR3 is CASSVGAGGPTDTQYF. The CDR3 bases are TGTGCCAGCAGCGTAGGGGCGGGGGGGCCCACAGATACGCAGTATTTT.

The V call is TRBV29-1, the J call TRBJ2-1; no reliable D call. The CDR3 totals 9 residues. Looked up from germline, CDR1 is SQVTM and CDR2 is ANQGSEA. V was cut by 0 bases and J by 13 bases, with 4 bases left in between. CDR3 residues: CSVEEAQFF. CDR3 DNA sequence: TGCAGCGTTGAAGAAGCACAGTTCTTC.

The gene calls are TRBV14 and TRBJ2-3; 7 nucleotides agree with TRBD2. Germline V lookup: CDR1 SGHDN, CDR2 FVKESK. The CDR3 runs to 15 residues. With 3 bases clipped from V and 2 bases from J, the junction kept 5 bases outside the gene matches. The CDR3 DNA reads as TGTGCCAGCAGCCAGAGCGGGGTGTCCACAGATACGCAGTATTTT. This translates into CASSQSGVSTDTQYF.

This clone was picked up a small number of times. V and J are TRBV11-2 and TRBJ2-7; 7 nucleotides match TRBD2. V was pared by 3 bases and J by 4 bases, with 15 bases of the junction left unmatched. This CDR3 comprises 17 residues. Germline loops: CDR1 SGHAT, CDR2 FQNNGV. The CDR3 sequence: CASSFRLAGVHWYEQYF. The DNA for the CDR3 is TGTGCCAGCAGCTTCCGGTTAGCGGGTGTGCATTGGTACGAGCAGTACTTC.

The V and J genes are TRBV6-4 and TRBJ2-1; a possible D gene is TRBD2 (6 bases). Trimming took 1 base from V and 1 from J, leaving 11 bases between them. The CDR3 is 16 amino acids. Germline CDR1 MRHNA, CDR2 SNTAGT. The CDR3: CASSDWTTQSYNEQFF. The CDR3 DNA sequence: TGTGCCAGCAGTGACTGGACTACCCAATCCTACAATGAGCAGTTCTTC.

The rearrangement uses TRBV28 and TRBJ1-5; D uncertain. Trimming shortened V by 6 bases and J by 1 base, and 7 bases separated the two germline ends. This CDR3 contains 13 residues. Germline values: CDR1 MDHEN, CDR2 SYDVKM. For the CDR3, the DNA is TGTGCCAGCAGATTCCTAAGCAATCAGCCCCAGCATTTT. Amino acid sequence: CASRFLSNQPQHF.

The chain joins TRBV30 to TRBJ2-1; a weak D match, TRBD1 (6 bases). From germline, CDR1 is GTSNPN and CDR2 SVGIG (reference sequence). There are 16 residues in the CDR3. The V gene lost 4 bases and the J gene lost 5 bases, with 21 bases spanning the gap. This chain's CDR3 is CAWMPWAGEMNNEQFF. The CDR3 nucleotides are TGTGCCTGGATGCCCTGGGCAGGGGAGATGAACAATGAGCAGTTCTTC.

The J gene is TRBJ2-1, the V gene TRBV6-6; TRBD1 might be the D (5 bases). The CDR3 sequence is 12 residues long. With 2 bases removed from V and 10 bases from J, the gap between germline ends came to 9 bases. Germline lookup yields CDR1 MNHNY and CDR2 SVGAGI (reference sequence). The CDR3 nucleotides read TGTGCCAGCAGTTACGACAGCCGAGAGCAGTTCTTC. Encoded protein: CASSYDSREQFF.

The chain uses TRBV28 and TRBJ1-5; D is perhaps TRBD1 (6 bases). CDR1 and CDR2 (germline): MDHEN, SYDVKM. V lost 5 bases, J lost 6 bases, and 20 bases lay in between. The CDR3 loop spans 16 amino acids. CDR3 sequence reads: CASSRHERGSGQPQHF. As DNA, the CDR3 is TGTGCCAGCAGTCGACATGAGAGGGGGTCGGGTCAGCCCCAGCATTTT.

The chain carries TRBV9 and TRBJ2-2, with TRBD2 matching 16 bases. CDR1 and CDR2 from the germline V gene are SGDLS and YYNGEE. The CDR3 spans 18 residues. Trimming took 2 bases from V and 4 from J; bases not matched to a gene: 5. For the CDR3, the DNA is TGTGCCAGCAGCGTGGGACTAGCGGGAGGGCATGGCACCGGGGAGCTGTTTTTT. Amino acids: CASSVGLAGGHGTGELFF.

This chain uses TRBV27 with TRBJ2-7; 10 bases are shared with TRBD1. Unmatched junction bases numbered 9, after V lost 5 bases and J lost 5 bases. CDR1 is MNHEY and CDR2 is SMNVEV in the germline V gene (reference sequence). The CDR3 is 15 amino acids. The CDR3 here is CASSKERQGAHEQYF. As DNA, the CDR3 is TGTGCCAGCAGTAAAGAACGACAGGGGGCCCACGAGCAGTACTTC.

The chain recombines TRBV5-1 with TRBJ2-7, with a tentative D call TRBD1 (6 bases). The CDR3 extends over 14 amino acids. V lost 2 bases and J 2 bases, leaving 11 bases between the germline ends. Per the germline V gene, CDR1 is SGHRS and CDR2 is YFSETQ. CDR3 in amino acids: CASSLYRETYEQYF. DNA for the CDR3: TGCGCCAGCAGCTTATACAGGGAAACCTACGAGCAGTACTTC.

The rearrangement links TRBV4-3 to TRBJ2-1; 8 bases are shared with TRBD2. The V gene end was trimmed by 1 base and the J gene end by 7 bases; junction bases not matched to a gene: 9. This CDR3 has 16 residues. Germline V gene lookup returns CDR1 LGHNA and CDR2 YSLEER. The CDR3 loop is CASSQGGSGKLNEQFF. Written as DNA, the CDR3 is TGCGCCAGCAGCCAAGGGGGTAGCGGGAAACTGAATGAGCAGTTCTTC.

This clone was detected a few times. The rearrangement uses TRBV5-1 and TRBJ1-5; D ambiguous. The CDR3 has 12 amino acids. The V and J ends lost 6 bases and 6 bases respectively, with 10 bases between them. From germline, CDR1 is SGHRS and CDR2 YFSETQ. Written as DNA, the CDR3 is TGCGCCAGCAACCCGTCGGGTCAGCCCCAGCATTTT. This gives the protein CASNPSGQPQHF.

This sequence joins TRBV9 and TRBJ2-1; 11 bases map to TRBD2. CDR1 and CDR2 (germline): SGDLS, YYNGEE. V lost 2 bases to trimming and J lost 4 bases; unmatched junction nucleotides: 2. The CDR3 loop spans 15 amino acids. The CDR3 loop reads CASSVGLAGYNEQFF. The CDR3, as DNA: TGTGCCAGCAGCGTCGGACTAGCGGGTTACAATGAGCAGTTCTTC.

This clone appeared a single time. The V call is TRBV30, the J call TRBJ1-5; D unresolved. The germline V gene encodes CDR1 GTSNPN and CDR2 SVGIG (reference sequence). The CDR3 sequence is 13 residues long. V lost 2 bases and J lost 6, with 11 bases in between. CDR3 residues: CAWSRGQSQPQHF. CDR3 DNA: TGTGCCTGGAGTCGAGGCCAGAGTCAGCCCCAGCATTTT.

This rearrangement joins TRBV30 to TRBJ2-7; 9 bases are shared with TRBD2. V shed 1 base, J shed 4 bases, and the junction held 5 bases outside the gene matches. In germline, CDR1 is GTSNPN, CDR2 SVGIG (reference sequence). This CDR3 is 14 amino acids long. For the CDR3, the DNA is TGTGCCTGGAGTGCCCTAGCGGGAAGATACGAGCAGTACTTC. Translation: CAWSALAGRYEQYF.

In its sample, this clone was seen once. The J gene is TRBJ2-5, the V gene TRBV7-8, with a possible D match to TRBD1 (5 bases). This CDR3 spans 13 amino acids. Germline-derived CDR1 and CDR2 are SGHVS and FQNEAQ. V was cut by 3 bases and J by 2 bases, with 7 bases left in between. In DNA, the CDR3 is TGTGCCAGCAGCTTGGGGCCTCAAGAGACCCAGTACTTC. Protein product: CASSLGPQETQYF.

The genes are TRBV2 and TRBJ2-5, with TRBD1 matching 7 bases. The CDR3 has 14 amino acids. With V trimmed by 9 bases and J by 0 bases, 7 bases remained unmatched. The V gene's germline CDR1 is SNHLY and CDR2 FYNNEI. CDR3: CAREQGPYQETQYF. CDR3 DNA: TGTGCCAGGGAACAGGGGCCGTACCAAGAGACCCAGTACTTC.